Here is one TCR beta chain with its context. As yet, its antigen is unknown. This sample stems from a study of shared clonotypes between healthy human individuals. Study observations and caveats: In several donors, around 5% of naive CD4 clonotypes appeared in common. Sorted-subset sequencing, rarefaction showed, was incomplete despite large depth.

TCRdb keeps only in-frame clones here, not all; method: immunoSEQ multiplex PCR. This table holds millions of clones, around 96% found once. V lost 3 bases to trimming and J lost 10 bases; unmatched junction nucleotides: 5. The germline CDR1 and CDR2 sequences are MDHEN and SYDVKM. This CDR3 is built from 14 residues. Only CD45RO-negative cells positively selected for CCR7 counted as naive CD8 cells, so terminally differentiated effector memory CD45RA+ cells were excluded. V is TRBV28 and J is TRBJ1-6, with 8 bases aligning to TRBD1. The TCR originated in a man aged 18 to 29 in good health. The sequencing input was naive CD8+ T cells sorted from blood. For the CDR3, the DNA is TGTGCCAGCAGTTTGACAGGGGAGGTGTCACCCCTCCACTTT. Its protein product is CASSLTGEVSPLHF. Using reference TRBV28 and TRBJ1-6 for the parts outside the CDR3, the full variable domain is DVKVTQSSRYLVKRTGEKVFLECVQDMDHENMFWYRQDPGLGLRLIYFSYDVKMKEKGDIPEGYSVSREKKERFSLILESASTNQTSMYLCASSLTGEVSPLHFGNGTRLTVT.